The 10 T cell receptor beta chains in this list originate from one sample, sequenced in a study of blood T cell repertoires in COVID-19. Libraries were prepared by immunoSEQ multiplex PCR; TCRdb keeps only in-frame clonotypes and omits some of them. Among approximately 170,000 clones listed, under 90% were seen once. Sequencing input: peripheral blood. The receptors come from a woman between 65 and 79 years old with COVID-19, enrolled during active disease.

The chain carries TRBV28 and TRBJ2-1, with D perhaps TRBD2 (5 bases). V was trimmed by 7 bases and J by 10 bases, leaving 11 bases between them. This CDR3 is built from 11 residues. Germline values: CDR1 MDHEN, CDR2 SYDVKM. DNA for the CDR3: TGTGCCAGCAATAGACGGGGAGAGCAGTTCTTC. This encodes CASNRRGEQFF.

The gene calls are TRBV3-1 (or the pseudogene TRBV3-2) and TRBJ1-5; TRBD1 matches at 9 bases. V lost 3 bases to trimming and J lost 1 base; unmatched junction nucleotides: 4. The CDR3 has 16 residues. Germline V gene lookup returns CDR1 LGHDT and CDR2 YNNKEL (reference sequence). CDR3 region: CASSHWDRASNQPQHF. CDR3 DNA sequence: TGTGCCAGCAGCCACTGGGACAGGGCGAGCAATCAGCCCCAGCATTTT.

This clone was counted once. The J gene is TRBJ1-5, the V gene TRBV19, with 11 bases lining up with TRBD1. V trimming: 1 base; J trimming: 5 bases; junction bases outside the gene matches: 4. Germline assignment: CDR1 LNHDA and CDR2 SQIVND (reference sequence). This CDR3 region has 16 residues. The CDR3 bases are TGTGCCAGTAGTATAGGGACAGGGGGCGGCGATCAGCCCCAGCATTTT. As protein: CASSIGTGGGDQPQHF.

The rearrangement links TRBV5-4 to TRBJ1-2, with 7 nucleotides matching TRBD1. Trimming took 1 base from V and 4 from J; bases not matched to a gene: 4. This CDR3 has 14 residues. Germline V gives CDR1 SGHNT, CDR2 YYREEE (reference sequence). The CDR3 loop is CASSLKGQSYGYTF. The DNA for the CDR3 is TGTGCCAGCAGCTTGAAGGGACAGTCCTATGGCTACACCTTC.

V and J are TRBV28 and TRBJ2-3; D not certain. This CDR3 is 13 amino acids long. Trimming pared 4 bases from V and 0 bases from J, leaving 5 bases between. Germline-derived CDR1 and CDR2 are MDHEN and SYDVKM. The CDR3 DNA reads TGTGCCAGCAGTTCCTCGAGCACAGATACGCAGTATTTT. It encodes CASSSSSTDTQYF.

A single count supports this clone. The chain recombines TRBV11-2 with TRBJ2-5; 7 bases align to TRBD1. Germline CDR1 and CDR2: SGHAT and FQNNGV. The CDR3 has 14 amino acids. With 4 bases clipped from V and 1 base from J, the junction kept 3 bases outside the gene matches. CDR3 DNA sequence: TGTGCCAGCAGCTCCAGGGGGAGCCAAGAGACCCAGTACTTC. It encodes CASSSRGSQETQYF.

The CDR3: CASSTWGLKETQYF. The CDR3 DNA is TGTGCCAGCAGTACATGGGGACTAAAAGAGACCCAGTACTTC. J is TRBJ2-5 and V is TRBV5-4, with 7 bases fitting TRBD2. The trim removed 5 bases at V and 3 bases at J, leaving 7 bases unmatched. The CDR3 loop spans 14 amino acids. Germline CDR1 reads SGHNT; CDR2 reads YYREEE (reference sequence).

In DNA, the CDR3 is TGTGCCAGCAGCTCGACAGGGCCCGAAGCTTTCTTT. It yields the protein CASSSTGPEAFF. The V gene is TRBV7-8, the J gene TRBJ1-1; 7 bases are shared with TRBD1. With V trimmed by 4 bases and J by 8 bases, 4 bases remained unmatched. Germline-derived CDR1 and CDR2 are SGHVS and FQNEAQ. This CDR3 comprises 12 residues. The variable domain in full, completed from reference TRBV7-8 and TRBJ1-1, reads GAGVSQSPRYKVAKRGQDVALRCDPISGHVSLFWYQQALGQGPEFLTYFQNEAQLDKSGLPSDRFFAERPEGSVSTLKIQRTQQEDSAVYLCASSSTGPEAFFGQGTRLTVV.

The chain carries TRBV2 and TRBJ2-2; D uncertain. Germline CDR1 SNHLY, CDR2 FYNNEI. The CDR3 totals 11 residues. V was shortened by 10 bases and J by 6 bases, with 9 bases between the two germline ends. The DNA for the CDR3 is TGTGCCACCGAGAGTCCCGGGGAGCTGTTTTTT. It specifies CATESPGELFF.

The CDR3 sequence is CASRLAGPQETQYF. The CDR3 DNA reads TGTGCCAGTCGGCTAGCGGGACCCCAAGAGACCCAGTACTTC. The chain has TRBV19 and TRBJ2-5; TRBD2 aligns across 9 bases. The CDR3 has 14 amino acids. Unmatched junction bases numbered 5, after V lost 8 bases and J lost 1 base. Germline V lookup: CDR1 LNHDA, CDR2 SQIVND (reference sequence).